These 3 T cell receptor beta chains share one sample of origin, sequenced in a study of blood T cell repertoires in COVID-19. Sequenced by immunoSEQ multiplex PCR; TCRdb stores in-frame clones only, minus some. The table lists about 400,000 clones, roughly 90% of them singletons. The sequencing sample was made of peripheral blood. These receptors came from a man aged 40-55 years with acute or convalescent COVID-19.

The V gene is TRBV5-1, the J gene TRBJ2-6, with TRBD2 matching over 14 bases. The junction had 19 bases not matched to a gene; V was cut back by 4 bases and J by 4 bases. The CDR3 runs to 22 residues. Germline CDR1 is SGHRS and CDR2 is YFSETQ. This CDR3 reads CASSGVSVGLAGEGVGANVLTF. In nucleotides, the CDR3 is TGCGCCAGCAGCGGAGTATCCGTGGGACTAGCGGGAGAAGGGGTGGGGGCCAACGTCCTGACTTTC.

The V call is TRBV7-9, the J call TRBJ2-2; no clear D. The CDR3 has 15 amino acids. V lost 8 bases and J lost 0, with 13 bases in between. The germline V gene encodes CDR1 SEHNR and CDR2 FQNEAQ (reference sequence). The CDR3 coding sequence is TGTGCCAGCGTTCCCAGTAACGCGAACACCGGGGAGCTGTTTTTT. Its protein product is CASVPSNANTGELFF.

The chain couples TRBV7-3 to TRBJ2-2, with 7 bases identical to TRBD1. V gave up 1 base and J gave up 4 bases; unmatched junction bases: 6. The CDR3 has 16 amino acids. Germline loops: CDR1 SGHTA, CDR2 FQGTGA. The CDR3 sequence is CASSLRGGAGTGELFF. The CDR3 region has the DNA TGTGCCAGCAGCTTAAGAGGGGGCGCGGGCACCGGGGAGCTGTTTTTT. The full variable domain, in which reference TRBV7-3 and TRBJ2-2 provide the parts outside the CDR3, is GAGVSQTPSNKVTEKGKYVELRCDPISGHTALYWYRQSLGQGPEFLIYFQGTGAADDSGLPNDRFFAVRPEGSVSTLKIQRTERGDSAVYLCASSLRGGAGTGELFFGEGSRLTVL.